This T cell receptor (beta chain) came from a study of Graves' ophthalmopathy and Graves' hyperthyroidism. Trimming left V 0 bases short and J 3 bases short, with 14 bases between. The CDR3 has 16 amino acids. The sample holds many counts of this clonotype. For repertoire sequencing, the TCR beta CDR3 regions were amplified from RNA transcripts. An opening RT-PCR round employed HTBI primers and preceded a second-round multiplex PCR. TCRdb called the multiplex PCR reads again in MiXCR, with one record for every CDR3 protein. This repertoire shows about 380,000 distinct CDR3 sequences, approximately 15% found once; its top ten account for approximately 7%.

The chain employs TRBV12-3 or TRBV12-4 and TRBJ1-1; D is unclear. Sequencing was carried out using peripheral blood. The TCR originated in a young woman with stable Graves' hyperthyroidism. The DNA of the CDR3 is TGTGCCAGCAGTTTAGCTTCCCCCGGTGGGTACACTGAAGCTTTCTTT. Residues: CASSLASPGGYTEAFF.